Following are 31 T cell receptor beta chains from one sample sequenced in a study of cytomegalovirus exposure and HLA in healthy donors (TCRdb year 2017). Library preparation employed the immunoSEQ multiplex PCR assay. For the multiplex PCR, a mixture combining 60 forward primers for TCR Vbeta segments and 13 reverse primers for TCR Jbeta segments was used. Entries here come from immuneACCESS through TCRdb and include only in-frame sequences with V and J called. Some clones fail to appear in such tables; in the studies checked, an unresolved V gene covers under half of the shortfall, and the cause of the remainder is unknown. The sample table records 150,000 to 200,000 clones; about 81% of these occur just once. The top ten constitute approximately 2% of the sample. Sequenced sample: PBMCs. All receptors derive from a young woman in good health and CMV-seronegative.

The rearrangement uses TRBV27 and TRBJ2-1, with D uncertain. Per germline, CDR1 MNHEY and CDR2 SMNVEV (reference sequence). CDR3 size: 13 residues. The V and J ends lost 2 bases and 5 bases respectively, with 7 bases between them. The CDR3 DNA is TGTGCCAGCAGTTTACTAGAAGACAATGAGCAGTTCTTC. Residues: CASSLLEDNEQFF.

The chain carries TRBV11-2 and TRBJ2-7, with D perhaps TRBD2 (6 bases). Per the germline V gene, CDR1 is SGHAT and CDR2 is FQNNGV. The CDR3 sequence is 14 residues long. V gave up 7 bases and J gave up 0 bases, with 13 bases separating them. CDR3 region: CASTPGEPSYEQYF. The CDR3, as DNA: TGTGCCAGCACCCCGGGGGAACCCTCCTACGAGCAGTACTTC.

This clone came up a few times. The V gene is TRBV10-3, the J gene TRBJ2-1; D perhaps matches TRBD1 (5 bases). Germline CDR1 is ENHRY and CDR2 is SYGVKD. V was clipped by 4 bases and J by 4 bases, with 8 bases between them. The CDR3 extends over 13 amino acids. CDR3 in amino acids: CAISGTQYNEQFF. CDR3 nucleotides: TGTGCCATCAGTGGGACACAATACAATGAGCAGTTCTTC.

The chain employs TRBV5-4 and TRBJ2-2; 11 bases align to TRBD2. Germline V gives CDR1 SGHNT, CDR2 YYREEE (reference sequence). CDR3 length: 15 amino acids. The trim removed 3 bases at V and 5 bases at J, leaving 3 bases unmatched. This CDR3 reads CASSYSGRVTGELFF. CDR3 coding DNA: TGTGCCAGCAGCTATAGCGGGAGGGTTACCGGGGAGCTGTTTTTT.

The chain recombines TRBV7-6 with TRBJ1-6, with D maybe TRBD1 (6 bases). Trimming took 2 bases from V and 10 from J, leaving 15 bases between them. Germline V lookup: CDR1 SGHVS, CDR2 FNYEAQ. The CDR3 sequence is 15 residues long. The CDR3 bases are TGTGCCAGCAGCTTAATGGCAGGGGAGGGCTCACCCCTCCACTTT. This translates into CASSLMAGEGSPLHF. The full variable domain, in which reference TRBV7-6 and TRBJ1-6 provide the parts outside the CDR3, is GAGVSQSPRYKVTKRGQDVALRCDPISGHVSLYWYRQALGQGPEFLTYFNYEAQQDKSGLPNDRFSAERPEGSISTLTIQRTEQRDSAMYRCASSLMAGEGSPLHFGNGTRLTVT.

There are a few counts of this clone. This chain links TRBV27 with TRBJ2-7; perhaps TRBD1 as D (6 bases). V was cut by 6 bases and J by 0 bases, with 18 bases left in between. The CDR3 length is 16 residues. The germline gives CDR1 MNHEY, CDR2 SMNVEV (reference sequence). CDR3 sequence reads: CASSPGPGQSSYEQYF. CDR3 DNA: TGTGCCAGCAGCCCGGGGCCCGGACAGAGCTCCTACGAGCAGTACTTC.

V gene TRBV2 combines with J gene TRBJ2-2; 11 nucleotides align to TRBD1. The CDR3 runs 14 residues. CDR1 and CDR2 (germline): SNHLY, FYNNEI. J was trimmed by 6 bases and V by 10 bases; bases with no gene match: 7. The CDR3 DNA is TGTGCCACCTGGGGGGACAGGGGGGCCGGGGAGCTGTTTTTT. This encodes CATWGDRGAGELFF.

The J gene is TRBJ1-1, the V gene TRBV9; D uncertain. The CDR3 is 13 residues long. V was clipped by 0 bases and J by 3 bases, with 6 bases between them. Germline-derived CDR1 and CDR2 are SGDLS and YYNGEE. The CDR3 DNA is TGTGCCAGCAGCGTAGCAGTGGACACTGAAGCTTTCTTT. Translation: CASSVAVDTEAFF.

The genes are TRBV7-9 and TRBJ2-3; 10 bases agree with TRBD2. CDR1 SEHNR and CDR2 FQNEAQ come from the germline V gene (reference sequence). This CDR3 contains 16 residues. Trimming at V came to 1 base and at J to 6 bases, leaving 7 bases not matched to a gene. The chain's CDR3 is CASSLVRLAGVDTQYF. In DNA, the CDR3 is TGTGCCAGCAGCTTAGTTCGGCTAGCGGGGGTCGATACGCAGTATTTT.

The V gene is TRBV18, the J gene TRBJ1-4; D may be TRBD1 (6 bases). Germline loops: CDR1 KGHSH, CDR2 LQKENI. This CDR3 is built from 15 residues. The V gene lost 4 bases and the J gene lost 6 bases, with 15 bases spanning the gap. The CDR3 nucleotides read TGTGCCAGCTCACTAAACCACAGGGCCGATGAAAAACTGTTTTTT. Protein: CASSLNHRADEKLFF.

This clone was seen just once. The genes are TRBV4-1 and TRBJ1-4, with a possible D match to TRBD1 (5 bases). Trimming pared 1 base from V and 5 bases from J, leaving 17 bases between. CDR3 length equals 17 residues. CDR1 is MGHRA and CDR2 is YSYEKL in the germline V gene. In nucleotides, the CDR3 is TGCGCCAGCAGCCAAGGTTCCACAGGCAGGCCGAATGAAAAACTGTTTTTT. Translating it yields CASSQGSTGRPNEKLFF.

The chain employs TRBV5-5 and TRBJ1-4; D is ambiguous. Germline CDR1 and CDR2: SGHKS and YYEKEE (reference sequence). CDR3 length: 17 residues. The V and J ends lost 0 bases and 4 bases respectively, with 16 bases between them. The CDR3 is CASSLGLSRIVNEKLFF. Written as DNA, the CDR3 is TGTGCCAGCAGCTTGGGGCTTAGCCGGATTGTTAATGAAAAACTGTTTTTT.

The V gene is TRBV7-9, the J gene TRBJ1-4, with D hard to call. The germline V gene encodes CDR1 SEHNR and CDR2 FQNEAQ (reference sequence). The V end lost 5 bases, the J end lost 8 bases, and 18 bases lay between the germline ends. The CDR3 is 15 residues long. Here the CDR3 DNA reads TGTGCCAGCAGCCCCCCGATGGGCGGAGGGGAAAAACTGTTTTTT. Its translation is CASSPPMGGGEKLFF.

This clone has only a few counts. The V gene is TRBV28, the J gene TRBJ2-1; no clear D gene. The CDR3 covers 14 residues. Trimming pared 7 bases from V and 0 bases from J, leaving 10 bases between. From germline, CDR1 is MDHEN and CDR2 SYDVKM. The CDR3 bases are TGTGCCAGCACCCCGTTCCGCTCCTACAATGAGCAGTTCTTC. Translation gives CASTPFRSYNEQFF.

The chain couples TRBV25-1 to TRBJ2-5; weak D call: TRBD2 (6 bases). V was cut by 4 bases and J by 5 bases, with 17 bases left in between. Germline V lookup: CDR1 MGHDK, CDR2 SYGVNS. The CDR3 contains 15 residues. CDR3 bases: TGTGCCAGCAGTGTTCGGGAGTGGGGATGGGAGACCCAGTACTTC. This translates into CASSVREWGWETQYF.

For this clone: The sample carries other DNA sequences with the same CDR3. The CDR3 coding sequence is TGTGCCACCAGCAGGAGAGGGAACACTGAAGCTTTCTTT. Its translation is CATSRRGNTEAFF. The chain links TRBV15 to TRBJ1-1; D is uncertain. The CDR3 spans 13 residues. V gave up 3 bases and J gave up 1 base, with 6 bases separating them. Germline CDR1 is LNHNV and CDR2 is YYDKDF (reference sequence).

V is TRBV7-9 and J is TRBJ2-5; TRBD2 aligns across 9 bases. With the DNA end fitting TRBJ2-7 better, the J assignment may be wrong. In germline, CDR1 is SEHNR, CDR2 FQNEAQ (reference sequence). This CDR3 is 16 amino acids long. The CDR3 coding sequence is TGTGCCAGCAGCTCTATAGCGGGAGAGGCCTCCTACGAGCAGTACTTC. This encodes CASSSIAGEASYEQYF.

CDR3 in DNA: TGTGCCAGCAGCGTAGGAGGGAAAGGGTCCTACGAGCAGTACTTC. Translating gives CASSVGGKGSYEQYF. The rearrangement uses TRBV9 and TRBJ2-5; perhaps TRBD2 as D (5 bases). Gene TRBJ2-7 matches the end of the DNA better, so the J call may be wrong. The CDR3 covers 15 residues. The germline V gene encodes CDR1 SGDLS and CDR2 YYNGEE.

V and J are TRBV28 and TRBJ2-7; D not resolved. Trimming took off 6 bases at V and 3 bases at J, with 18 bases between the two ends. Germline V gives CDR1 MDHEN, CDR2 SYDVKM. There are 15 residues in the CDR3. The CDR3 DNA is TGTGCCAGCAGCCCCCGGGTACGCGGAATCTACGAGCAGTACTTC. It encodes CASSPRVRGIYEQYF.

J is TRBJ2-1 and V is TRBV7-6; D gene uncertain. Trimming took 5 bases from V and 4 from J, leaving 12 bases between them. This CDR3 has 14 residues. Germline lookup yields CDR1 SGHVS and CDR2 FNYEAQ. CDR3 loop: CASSAQPFYNEQFF. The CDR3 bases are TGTGCCAGCAGCGCACAGCCATTTTACAATGAGCAGTTCTTC.

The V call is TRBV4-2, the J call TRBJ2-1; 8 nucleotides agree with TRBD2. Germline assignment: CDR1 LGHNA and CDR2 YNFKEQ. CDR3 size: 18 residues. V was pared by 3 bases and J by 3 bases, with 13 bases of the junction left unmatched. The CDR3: CASSQTGTGTSFYNEQFF. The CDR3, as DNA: TGTGCCAGCAGCCAGACAGGAACCGGGACTAGTTTCTACAATGAGCAGTTCTTC.

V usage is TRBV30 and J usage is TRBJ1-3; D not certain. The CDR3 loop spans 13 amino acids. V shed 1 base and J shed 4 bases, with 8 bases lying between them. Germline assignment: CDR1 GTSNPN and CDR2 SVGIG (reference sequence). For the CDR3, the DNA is TGTGCCTGGAGTGGAGACGGGGGAAACACCATATATTTT. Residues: CAWSGDGGNTIYF.

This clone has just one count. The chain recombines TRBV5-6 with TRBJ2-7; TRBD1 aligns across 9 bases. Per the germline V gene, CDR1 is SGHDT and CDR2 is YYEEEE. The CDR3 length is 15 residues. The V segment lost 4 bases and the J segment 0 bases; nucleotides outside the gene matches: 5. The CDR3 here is CASSKPGQGSYEQYF. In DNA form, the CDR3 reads TGTGCCAGCAGCAAACCGGGACAGGGCTCCTACGAGCAGTACTTC.

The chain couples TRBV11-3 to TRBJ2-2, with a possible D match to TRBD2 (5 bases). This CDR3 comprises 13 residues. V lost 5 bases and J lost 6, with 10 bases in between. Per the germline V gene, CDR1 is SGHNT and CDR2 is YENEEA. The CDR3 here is CASSREGAGELFF. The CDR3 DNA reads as TGTGCCAGCAGCCGCGAGGGCGCCGGGGAGCTGTTTTTT.

The CDR3 spells CASSLETTRLSYEQYF. In DNA form, the CDR3 reads TGTGCCAGCAGCTTAGAGACTACCCGCCTCTCCTACGAGCAGTACTTC. This chain joins TRBV11-2 and TRBJ2-7; weak D call: TRBD2 (5 bases). Per the germline V gene, CDR1 is SGHAT and CDR2 is FQNNGV. V lost 0 bases and J lost 0, with 12 bases in between. This CDR3 has 16 residues.

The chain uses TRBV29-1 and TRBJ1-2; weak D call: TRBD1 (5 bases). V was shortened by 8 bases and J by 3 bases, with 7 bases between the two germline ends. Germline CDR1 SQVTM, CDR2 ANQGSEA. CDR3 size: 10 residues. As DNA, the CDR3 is TGCAGCCTAGGGGACTATGGCTACACCTTC. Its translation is CSLGDYGYTF.

This chain's CDR3 is CASSGRAQETQYF. The DNA for the CDR3 is TGTGCCAGCAGCGGCAGGGCGCAAGAGACCCAGTACTTC. The chain uses TRBV7-2 and TRBJ2-5; tentatively, D is TRBD1 (5 bases). Germline V lookup: CDR1 SGHTA, CDR2 FQGNSA. CDR3 length equals 13 residues. Trimming shortened V by 5 bases and J by 2 bases, and 9 bases separated the two germline ends.

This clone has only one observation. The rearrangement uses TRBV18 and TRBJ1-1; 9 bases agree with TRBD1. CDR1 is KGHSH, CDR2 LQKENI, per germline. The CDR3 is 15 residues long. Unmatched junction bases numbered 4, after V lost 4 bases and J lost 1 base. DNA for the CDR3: TGTGCCAGCTCACGGCCGGGACAGGGGAACACTGAAGCTTTCTTT. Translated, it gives CASSRPGQGNTEAFF.

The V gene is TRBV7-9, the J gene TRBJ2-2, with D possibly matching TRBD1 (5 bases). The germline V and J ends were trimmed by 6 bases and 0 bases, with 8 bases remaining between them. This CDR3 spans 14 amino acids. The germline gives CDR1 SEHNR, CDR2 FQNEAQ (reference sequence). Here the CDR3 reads CASRGPSNTGELFF. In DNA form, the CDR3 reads TGTGCCAGCAGGGGGCCGTCGAACACCGGGGAGCTGTTTTTT.

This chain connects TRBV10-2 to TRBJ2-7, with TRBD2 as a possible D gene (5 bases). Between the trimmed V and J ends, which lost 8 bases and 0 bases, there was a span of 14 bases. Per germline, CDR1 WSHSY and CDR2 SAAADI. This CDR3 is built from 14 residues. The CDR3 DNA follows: TGCGCCAGCCGGGATAGTCGGGGCTCCTACGAGCAGTACTTC. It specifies CASRDSRGSYEQYF.

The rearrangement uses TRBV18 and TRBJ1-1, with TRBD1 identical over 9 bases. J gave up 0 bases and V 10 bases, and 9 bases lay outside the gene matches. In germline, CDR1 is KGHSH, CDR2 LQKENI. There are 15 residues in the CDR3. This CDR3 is CATTRDRDLNTEAFF. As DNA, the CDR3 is TGTGCCACCACCAGGGACAGGGACTTGAACACTGAAGCTTTCTTT.